This T cell receptor beta chain was identified during a study of sequential checkpoint blockade in melanoma. Study background: Arm A got nivolumab then ipilimumab; arm B the reverse, 1:1. Maintenance nivolumab came after either treatment sequence.

The table came from immunoSEQ multiplex PCR; TCRdb's copy has only in-frame clones and leaves some out. The sample has around 18,000 clones, about 69% seen once. Treatment reported: randomized to nivolumab then ipilimumab (arm A) or the reverse (arm B). Patients had received no earlier DNA-damaging chemotherapy. PBMC sorting kept live CD3+CD8+ cells without CD19 or CD56. CDR3 length: 14 residues. V was trimmed by 1 base and J by 4 bases, leaving 7 bases between them. Per the germline V gene, CDR1 is SGHVS and CDR2 is FNYEAQ. This sample comprised CD8+ T cells sorted from blood (inferred from file names), obtained from a patient given nivolumab and ipilimumab in sequence. This TCR was recovered from a human donor with melanoma. This chain links TRBV7-6 with TRBJ2-2; D uncertain. CDR3 DNA sequence: TGTGCCAGCAGCTTAGGAGGTCCCACCGGGGAGCTGTTTTTT. This codes for CASSLGGPTGELFF.